This entry lists 26 T cell receptor beta chains sequenced from one sample in a study of T cell repertoires and HLA-DP antigens. Here immunoSEQ multiplex PCR was the method, and the copy in TCRdb shows in-frame clones only, minus some. This sample has some 110,000 clones, with 80% to 95% found just once. Antigen specificity for these receptors is unknown. The sequenced sample was CD4+ T cells from PBMCs. Receptors were obtained from a woman between 18 and 29 years old in good health and CMV-seronegative.

This clone was recorded only once. This chain connects TRBV5-1 to TRBJ2-3; tentative D call: TRBD1 (6 bases). V was trimmed by 5 bases and J by 0 bases, leaving 7 bases between them. Germline assignment: CDR1 SGHRS and CDR2 YFSETQ. The CDR3 is 13 amino acids. The CDR3 loop is CASRRGSTDTQYF. CDR3 in DNA: TGCGCCAGCAGGAGGGGGAGCACAGATACGCAGTATTTT.

V usage is TRBV10-1 and J usage is TRBJ2-2; D is unresolved. Germline V CDR1 and CDR2: WNHNN, SYGVQD (reference sequence). V lost 5 bases and J lost 1, with 8 bases in between. The CDR3 has 14 amino acids. The CDR3 reads CASSTDLNTGELFF. For the CDR3, the DNA is TGCGCCAGCAGTACAGACTTGAACACCGGGGAGCTGTTTTTT.

V is TRBV21-1 and J is TRBJ2-2; the listed D gene, TRBD2, was not tested against the DNA. TRBV21-1 is an annotated pseudogene. This CDR3 contains 20 residues. The CDR3 DNA sequence: TGTGCCAGCAGCAAAGCGGGGTTTGGGGCTAGCGGCGAGAACACCGGGGAGCTGTTTTTT. Amino acids: CASSKAGFGASGENTGELFF.

The chain recombines TRBV19 with TRBJ2-1; D is unresolved. The CDR3 spans 15 residues. V was clipped by 4 bases and J by 1 base, with 11 bases between them. Germline values: CDR1 LNHDA, CDR2 SQIVND (reference sequence). The CDR3, as DNA: TGTGCCAGTAGTAAGTCTGCACCTTCCTACAATGAGCAGTTCTTC. Protein: CASSKSAPSYNEQFF.

V is TRBV9 and J is TRBJ2-3; 8 nucleotides agree with TRBD2. Germline V lookup: CDR1 SGDLS, CDR2 YYNGEE. V lost 0 bases and J lost 6; bases outside the gene matches: 6. The CDR3 runs 15 residues. For the CDR3, the DNA is TGTGCCAGCAGCGTAGAAACGGGGGGGCCGGATACGCAGTATTTT. It translates to CASSVETGGPDTQYF.

V and J are TRBV4-1 and TRBJ2-5; the D gene could be TRBD1 or TRBD2 (5 bases each). Between the trimmed V and J ends, which lost 4 bases and 2 bases, there was a span of 17 bases. This CDR3 has 16 amino acids. Germline CDR1 is MGHRA and CDR2 is YSYEKL. The CDR3 spells CASSPRGAGGQETQYF. The DNA of the CDR3 is TGCGCCAGCAGCCCCAGAGGGGCGGGTGGGCAAGAGACCCAGTACTTC.

This clone came up once. The chain is built from TRBV19 and TRBJ2-7, with a weak D call TRBD1 (6 bases). Per the germline V gene, CDR1 is LNHDA and CDR2 is SQIVND (reference sequence). Trimming shortened V by 4 bases and J by 2 bases, and 15 bases separated the two germline ends. The CDR3 spans 15 residues. The CDR3 loop reads CASSTITGIAYEQYV. The CDR3 DNA sequence: TGTGCCAGTAGTACAATTACAGGGATCGCCTACGAGCAGTACGTC.

V gene TRBV11-1 combines with J gene TRBJ2-3; perhaps D is TRBD1 or TRBD2 (5 bases each). CDR1 is SGHAT and CDR2 is FQDESV in the germline V gene (reference sequence). Trimming took 5 bases from V and 8 from J, leaving 17 bases between them. The CDR3 spans 14 residues. Written as DNA, the CDR3 is TGTGCCAGCAGCCCCCGGGGCCCCCGGGGTACGCAGTATTTT. Its translation is CASSPRGPRGTQYF.

This clone was recorded only once. The V call is TRBV5-1, the J call TRBJ2-2; a weak D match, TRBD1 (6 bases). Germline assignment: CDR1 SGHRS and CDR2 YFSETQ. The CDR3 sequence is 14 residues long. Trimming shortened V by 3 bases and J by 2 bases, and 8 bases separated the two germline ends. CDR3 residues: CASSSGHNTGELFF. The CDR3 DNA reads as TGCGCCAGCAGCTCGGGACATAACACCGGGGAGCTGTTTTTT.

The chain links TRBV4-1 to TRBJ2-3; 12 positions match TRBD1. This CDR3 is built from 18 residues. Germline V CDR1 and CDR2: MGHRA, YSYEKL. J gave up 3 bases and V 1 base, and 8 bases lay outside the gene matches. CDR3 nucleotide sequence: TGCGCCAGCAGCCAAGCCGGGACAGGGGGCGCGAGAACAGATACGCAGTATTTT. It specifies CASSQAGTGGARTDTQYF.

The chain joins TRBV11-2 to TRBJ2-1; 7 positions match TRBD1. The V segment lost 2 bases and the J segment 6 bases; nucleotides outside the gene matches: 7. CDR1 and CDR2 (germline): SGHAT, FQNNGV. The CDR3 is 15 residues long. The CDR3 DNA is TGTGCCAGCAGCTTAAGCGGCCACAGGGGCAATGAGCAGTTCTTC. It translates to CASSLSGHRGNEQFF.

The chain is built from TRBV5-1 and TRBJ1-1, with no clear D. The V gene lost 0 bases and the J gene lost 1 base, with 4 bases spanning the gap. The CDR3 is made up of 13 amino acids. Germline CDR1 is SGHRS and CDR2 is YFSETQ. The CDR3, as DNA: TGCGCCAGCAGCTTGGAGGGGAACACTGAAGCTTTCTTT. Translated, it gives CASSLEGNTEAFF.

This chain uses TRBV6-5 with TRBJ1-2; D gene ambiguous. Germline assignment: CDR1 MNHEY and CDR2 SVGAGI. The CDR3 has 15 amino acids. Trimming cost V 0 bases and J 3 bases, with 11 bases left between them. This CDR3 is CASSYSSRSHYGYTF. In DNA, the CDR3 is TGTGCCAGCAGTTACTCCTCCAGATCCCACTATGGCTACACCTTC.

The DNA of the CDR3 is TGTGCCAGCAGCAAAGGGGACAGCCCCAATTCACCCCTCCACTTT. Encoded protein: CASSKGDSPNSPLHF. V gene TRBV21-1 combines with J gene TRBJ1-6; the table's D call, TRBD1, was not checked against the DNA. TRBV21-1 corresponds to a pseudogene. The CDR3 is made up of 15 amino acids.

The V and J genes are TRBV5-1 and TRBJ2-3; TRBD2 is a possible D gene (7 bases). The CDR3 extends over 15 amino acids. Germline V gene lookup returns CDR1 SGHRS and CDR2 YFSETQ. The ends were cut back, 4 bases at V and 3 bases at J, with 15 bases in the middle. CDR3 bases: TGCGCCAGCAGCCCTTGGGAGGGGGGAACAGATACGCAGTATTTT. Its protein is CASSPWEGGTDTQYF. The whole variable domain, filled in from reference TRBV5-1 and TRBJ2-3, reads KAGVTQTPRYLIKTRGQQVTLSCSPISGHRSVSWYQQTPGQGLQFLFEYFSETQRNKGNFPGRFSGRQFSNSRSEMNVSTLELGDSALYLCASSPWEGGTDTQYFGPGTRLTVL.

The J gene is TRBJ2-7, the V gene TRBV11-2, with D possibly being TRBD1 (6 bases). V was cut by 1 base and J by 6 bases, with 10 bases left in between. Germline V gene sequence: CDR1 SGHAT, CDR2 FQNNGV. The CDR3 length is 13 residues. CDR3 amino acids: CASSLAGAPEQYF. DNA for the CDR3: TGTGCCAGCAGCTTAGCAGGGGCCCCCGAGCAGTACTTC.

The chain combines TRBV18 with TRBJ1-1; TRBD1 agrees at 8 bases. CDR1 is KGHSH, CDR2 LQKENI, per germline. Trimming cost V 3 bases and J 4 bases; bases outside gene matches: 10. The CDR3 is 16 residues long. The CDR3 here is CASSPARQGASTEAFF. The DNA of the CDR3 is TGTGCCAGCTCACCCGCGCGGCAGGGGGCGAGCACTGAAGCTTTCTTT. The whole variable domain, remainder taken from reference TRBV18 and TRBJ1-1, is NAGVMQNPRHLVRRRGQEARLRCSPMKGHSHVYWYRQLPEEGLKFMVYLQKENIIDESGMPKERFSAEFPKEGPSILRIQQVVRGDSAAYFCASSPARQGASTEAFFGQGTRLTVV.

This chain uses TRBV7-9 with TRBJ2-2, with a weak D call TRBD1 (6 bases). There are 15 residues in the CDR3. The V gene's germline CDR1 is SEHNR and CDR2 FQNEAQ (reference sequence). Trimming cost V 4 bases and J 6 bases, with 15 bases left between them. The CDR3 DNA is TGTGCCAGCAGCTCGACTGGGGGCAAGGCCGGGGAGCTGTTTTTT. Protein sequence: CASSSTGGKAGELFF.

This chain joins TRBV7-8 and TRBJ1-5; D unclear. CDR3 length equals 13 residues. Germline V gives CDR1 SGHVS, CDR2 FQNEAQ. The V and J ends lost 3 bases and 9 bases respectively, with 12 bases between them. This CDR3 is CASSFDRIRPQHF. CDR3 sequence (DNA): TGTGCCAGCAGCTTTGATAGGATCCGGCCCCAGCATTTT.

Only one count was recorded for this clone. This chain connects TRBV7-2 to TRBJ2-2; no clear D. This CDR3 comprises 15 residues. Germline V gives CDR1 SGHTA, CDR2 FQGNSA. The V end lost 1 base, the J end lost 2 bases, and 8 bases lay between the germline ends. The CDR3 here is CASSLVNTNTGELFF. The CDR3 coding sequence is TGTGCCAGCAGCTTAGTCAACACCAACACCGGGGAGCTGTTTTTT.

V gene TRBV5-1 combines with J gene TRBJ2-3; TRBD1 matches at 8 bases. This CDR3 is built from 12 residues. Germline V gene sequence: CDR1 SGHRS, CDR2 YFSETQ. V lost 4 bases, J lost 12 bases, and 7 bases stayed unmatched. The CDR3 bases are TGCGCCAGCAGCCCCCAGGGGGCGCTTCAGTATTTT. Translating gives CASSPQGALQYF.

This rearrangement joins TRBV20-1 to TRBJ2-5; tentative D call: TRBD1 (6 bases). The CDR3 is 11 residues long. V was pared by 5 bases and J by 4 bases, with 8 bases between. Germline CDR1 reads DFQATT; CDR2 reads SNEGSKA (reference sequence). The CDR3 is CSAWGRETQYF. DNA of the CDR3: TGCAGTGCTTGGGGGCGAGAGACCCAGTACTTC.

A remark on this clone: One end of the junction is discordant with germline, which a read error may explain. The chain carries TRBV7-7 and TRBJ2-1; 11 nucleotides line up with TRBD2. The CDR3 length is 15 residues. CDR1 and CDR2 from the germline V gene are SSHAT and FNYEAQ (reference sequence). CDR3 sequence (DNA): TGTGCTAGCAGCAAGGGACTAGCGGACTACAATGAGCAGTTCTTC. Translated: CASSKGLADYNEQFF.

The chain combines TRBV28 with TRBJ1-2, with D possibly being TRBD1 (6 bases). Between the trimmed V and J ends, which lost 11 bases and 7 bases, there was a span of 20 bases. Germline V gene lookup returns CDR1 MDHEN and CDR2 SYDVKM. This CDR3 has 13 residues. In DNA, the CDR3 is TGTGCCCACAGCAGTGAGACAGGAACTGGCTACACCTTC. Its translation: CAHSSETGTGYTF.

The count of this clone is one. The chain is built from TRBV11-2 and TRBJ2-1; 7 nucleotides align to TRBD1. The CDR3 covers 11 residues. Per the germline V gene, CDR1 is SGHAT and CDR2 is FQNNGV. V dropped 5 bases and J dropped 11; count of bases not matched to a gene: 3. The CDR3 reads CASSRGGQQFF. DNA for the CDR3: TGTGCCAGCAGCCGAGGGGGCCAGCAGTTCTTC.

The chain recombines TRBV5-1 with TRBJ2-5, with 9 bases aligning to TRBD1. The germline V gene has CDR1 SGHRS and CDR2 YFSETQ. The CDR3 has 14 amino acids. With V trimmed by 3 bases and J by 5 bases, 5 bases remained unmatched. Here the CDR3 DNA reads TGCGCCAGCAGCTACGACAGGGGGACGGAGACCCAGTACTTC. This encodes CASSYDRGTETQYF.